This T cell receptor (beta chain) was captured by sequencing in a study of blood T cells in healthy people across ages. The study, taken as a whole, reports: When set beside aged donors, long-lived donors presented more naive CD4+ cells and higher diversity.

Alongside a J-beta primer mix, a sample-barcoded 5' primer served in a second PCR lasting roughly 6 to 11 cycles. A 12-random-nucleotide template-switch adaptor tagged each cDNA molecule. One entry per CDR3 protein results from TCRdb running MiXCR on the 5' RACE reads. This sample has around 750,000 distinct CDR3 sequences, with about 53% found just once. In regard to this clonotype: Its antigen is unknown.

The donors, healthy Caucasians from Russia, were aged about 6 to 90. The germline V gene encodes CDR1 SGHAT and CDR2 FQNNGV. CDR3 size: 14 residues. Trimming left V 3 bases short and J 4 bases short, with 12 bases between. This chain connects TRBV11-2 to TRBJ1-1; the D is unclear. Sequencing was done on a sample of blood. The TCR originated in an elderly man in good health. The CDR3 nucleotides are TGTGCCAGCAGCTTTAAGGGAAAGGGCACTGAAGCTTTCTTT. It codes for CASSFKGKGTEAFF.